This passage covers 19 T cell receptor beta chains from one sample sequenced in a study of blood T cell repertoires in COVID-19. The method was immunoSEQ multiplex PCR; TCRdb's version includes in-frame clones alone and lacks a portion of them. The sample has around 170,000 clones; around 84% are singletons. Sequencing was performed on peripheral blood. The receptors here all came from a man in his thirties or forties with active or convalescent COVID-19.

This clone showed up just once. The chain recombines TRBV7-6 with TRBJ1-1, with 9 bases matching TRBD1. Unmatched junction bases numbered 1, after V lost 4 bases and J lost 1 base. The germline gives CDR1 SGHVS, CDR2 FNYEAQ. This CDR3 has 14 residues. CDR3 sequence (DNA): TGTGCCAGCAGCTGGGGACAGGGGAACACTGAAGCTTTCTTT. Protein sequence: CASSWGQGNTEAFF.

J is TRBJ1-5 and V is TRBV6-5; D may be TRBD1 (5 bases). This CDR3 comprises 15 residues. CDR1 and CDR2 (germline): MNHEY, SVGAGI. Trimming shortened V by 0 bases and J by 4 bases, and 10 bases separated the two germline ends. The CDR3 is CASSYSHGGNQPQHF. In DNA, the CDR3 is TGTGCCAGCAGTTACTCGCACGGGGGGAATCAGCCCCAGCATTTT.

The chain has TRBV19 and TRBJ1-5; D is perhaps TRBD1 (6 bases). V was clipped by 9 bases and J by 3 bases, with 12 bases between them. Germline V CDR1 and CDR2: LNHDA, SQIVND (reference sequence). The CDR3 is 13 amino acids. CDR3 residues: CASRDTFNQPQHF. In nucleotides, the CDR3 is TGTGCCAGCAGGGACACCTTCAATCAGCCCCAGCATTTT. The entire variable domain, with the rest obtained from reference TRBV19 and TRBJ1-5, is as follows: DGGITQSPKYLFRKEGQNVTLSCEQNLNHDAMYWYRQDPGQGLRLIYYSQIVNDFQKGDIAEGYSVSREKKESFPLTVTSAQKNPTAFYLCASRDTFNQPQHFGDGTRLSIL.

The chain uses TRBV2 and TRBJ1-6; 11 bases are shared with TRBD1. This CDR3 is built from 13 residues. Trimming removed 8 bases from V and 8 bases from J; junction bases left unmatched: 2. Germline-derived CDR1 and CDR2 are SNHLY and FYNNEI. CDR3 nucleotides: TGTGCCAGCCGGGACAGGGGGTATTCACCCCTCCACTTT. Translation gives CASRDRGYSPLHF.

The chain uses TRBV5-4 and TRBJ1-4; D not certain. V lost 5 bases to trimming and J lost 4 bases, with 12 bases between them. Germline CDR1 is SGHNT and CDR2 is YYREEE (reference sequence). This CDR3 is built from 14 residues. The CDR3 DNA reads as TGTGCCAGCAGTAAGGCAGGCTTTAATGAAAAACTGTTTTTT. Translating gives CASSKAGFNEKLFF.

Concerning this clone: A junction boundary mismatches the germline segment, possibly from a read error. The V gene is TRBV10-2, the J gene TRBJ2-5, with 7 bases lining up with TRBD1. Germline values: CDR1 WSHSY, CDR2 SAAADI. The CDR3 sequence is 15 residues long. DNA of the CDR3: TGCACCAGCAGTTTTACAGGGGCGGGCCGGGAGACCCAGTACTTC. Its translation: CTSSFTGAGRETQYF.

This chain uses TRBV27 with TRBJ2-1, with D possibly matching TRBD2 (6 bases). CDR3 size: 15 residues. The germline V gene encodes CDR1 MNHEY and CDR2 SMNVEV (reference sequence). V lost 5 bases and J 5 bases, leaving 16 bases between the germline ends. The CDR3, as DNA: TGTGCCAGCAGTGGGCACGCGGGGTCCCACAATGAGCAGTTCTTC. This translates into CASSGHAGSHNEQFF.

In the case of this clone: Other DNA sequences in the same sample also yield this CDR3. The J gene is TRBJ2-2, the V gene TRBV27; TRBD1 is a possible D gene (6 bases). Trimming shortened V by 6 bases and J by 0 bases, and 8 bases separated the two germline ends. The length of the CDR3 is 14 residues. The germline gives CDR1 MNHEY, CDR2 SMNVEV (reference sequence). CDR3: CASRPGANTGELFF. The CDR3 region has the DNA TGTGCCAGCAGACCAGGGGCGAACACCGGGGAGCTGTTTTTT.

This sequence joins TRBV13 and TRBJ2-7, with 7 positions matching TRBD2. Germline V CDR1 and CDR2: PRHDT, FYEKMQ (reference sequence). The CDR3 is 13 amino acids. V lost 5 bases, J lost 3 bases, and 4 bases stayed unmatched. In DNA, the CDR3 is TGTGCCAGCAGCGCAGGACTAGACTACGAGCAGTACGTC. Its translation is CASSAGLDYEQYV.

This clone has only a few counts. The chain employs TRBV24-1 and TRBJ1-5; D is unresolved. This CDR3 region has 14 residues. The V end lost 0 bases, the J end lost 9 bases, and 11 bases lay between the germline ends. Looked up from germline, CDR1 is KGHDR and CDR2 is SFDVKD. The CDR3 sequence is CATSDLNANTPQHF. DNA of the CDR3: TGTGCCACCAGTGATTTGAACGCTAATACGCCCCAGCATTTT.

Comments on this clone: The sample has other DNA sequences that encode this CDR3 too. V and J are TRBV28 and TRBJ1-1; no clear D. V was cut by 1 base and J by 5 bases, with 2 bases left in between. Germline assignment: CDR1 MDHEN and CDR2 SYDVKM. The CDR3 extends over 11 amino acids. Here the CDR3 reads CASSLSTEAFF. As DNA, the CDR3 is TGTGCCAGCAGTTTATCTACTGAAGCTTTCTTT.

This clone was counted at least ten times. The chain carries TRBV11-2 and TRBJ2-3; 7 nucleotides agree with TRBD1. This CDR3 has 16 amino acids. V was clipped by 5 bases and J by 5 bases; unmatched bases: 13. CDR1 and CDR2 (germline): SGHAT, FQNNGV. The CDR3 loop reads CASSLSVTGAGDTQYF. Written as DNA, the CDR3 is TGTGCCAGCAGCCTTAGCGTCACAGGGGCGGGAGATACGCAGTATTTT.

This clone has just a few counts. The rearrangement joins TRBV5-1 to TRBJ1-6; TRBD1 agrees at 8 bases. The trim removed 5 bases at V and 5 bases at J, leaving 3 bases unmatched. Germline CDR1 is SGHRS and CDR2 is YFSETQ. The CDR3 sequence is 14 residues long. The CDR3 loop is CASRLQGDNSPLHF. CDR3 coding DNA: TGCGCCAGCAGATTACAGGGGGATAATTCACCCCTCCACTTT.

The rearrangement joins TRBV28 to TRBJ2-5; D possibly corresponds to TRBD1 (6 bases). The germline V gene encodes CDR1 MDHEN and CDR2 SYDVKM. The length of the CDR3 is 14 residues. The V and J ends lost 1 base and 7 bases respectively, with 13 bases between them. The CDR3, as DNA: TGTGCCAGCAGTTTATATGCAGGGGCTCTGACCCAGTACTTC. This gives the protein CASSLYAGALTQYF. Combining the CDR3 with reference TRBV28 and TRBJ2-5 gives the whole variable domain DVKVTQSSRYLVKRTGEKVFLECVQDMDHENMFWYRQDPGLGLRLIYFSYDVKMKEKGDIPEGYSVSREKKERFSLILESASTNQTSMYLCASSLYAGALTQYFGPGTRLLVL.

The chain couples TRBV7-9 to TRBJ2-1; tentative D call: TRBD2 (5 bases). V lost 5 bases, J lost 0 bases, and 20 bases lay in between. Germline loops: CDR1 SEHNR, CDR2 FQNEAQ (reference sequence). This CDR3 has 18 amino acids. CDR3 residues: CASSPPSALASSYNEQFF. For the CDR3, the DNA is TGTGCCAGCAGCCCACCGTCCGCCCTAGCATCCTCCTACAATGAGCAGTTCTTC.

The V gene is TRBV6-2 or TRBV6-3, the J gene TRBJ2-5, with 8 bases identical to TRBD2. This CDR3 is built from 15 residues. The germline CDR1 and CDR2 sequences are MNHEY and SVGEGT. J was trimmed by 4 bases and V by 5 bases; bases with no gene match: 9. CDR3 protein: CASSPSGGTGETQYF. In DNA, the CDR3 is TGTGCCAGCAGTCCGAGCGGGGGAACGGGAGAGACCCAGTACTTC.

J is TRBJ2-7 and V is TRBV5-1; TRBD1 matches 9 bases. This CDR3 is 15 amino acids long. The germline gives CDR1 SGHRS, CDR2 YFSETQ. With 2 bases clipped from V and 3 bases from J, the junction kept 6 bases outside the gene matches. CDR3 region: CASSFTGQGDYEQYF. CDR3 bases: TGCGCCAGCAGCTTCACGGGACAGGGAGACTACGAGCAGTACTTC.

The V call is TRBV10-2, the J call TRBJ1-1, with D possibly TRBD1 on 5 matching bases. The CDR3 runs to 12 residues. Germline V CDR1 and CDR2: WSHSY, SAAADI. The V end was cut by 0 bases, the J end by 13 bases, with 12 bases between. The CDR3 DNA reads TGCGCCAGCAGTGAGTCTATCGCGGGGGATTTCTTT. It encodes CASSESIAGDFF.

V gene TRBV6-5 combines with J gene TRBJ1-2; TRBD1 might be the D (6 bases). The CDR3 spans 15 residues. Germline loops: CDR1 MNHEY, CDR2 SVGAGI. The V end lost 6 bases, the J end lost 4 bases, and 18 bases lay between the germline ends. CDR3 coding DNA: TGTGCCAGCAGACCCGGCACAGGGAAATCCTATGGCTACACCTTC. Amino acid sequence: CASRPGTGKSYGYTF.